The clone carrying this TCR beta chain appeared once. Its antigen is not known. Germline V gene lookup returns CDR1 SGHNT and CDR2 YYREEE (reference sequence). There are 13 residues in the CDR3. V was trimmed by 4 bases and J by 3 bases, leaving 7 bases between them. PCR was performed using 60 Vbeta and 13 Jbeta primers. The assay was immunoSEQ multiplex PCR, and TCRdb's table has in-frame clones only and misses some. Of 80,000 to 130,000 clones listed, about four fifths are singletons. The data stem from a study of cytomegalovirus exposure and HLA in healthy donors. General study findings and limits: Reported results showed that the classifier diagnosed cytomegalovirus status with high specificity and sensitivity. The authors listed around 150 TCR beta chains as cytomegalovirus-associated.

This sequence originates from a female donor in good health and CMV-seropositive. The V gene is TRBV5-4, the J gene TRBJ2-2, with no clear D. The specimen was PBMCs. DNA for the CDR3: TGTGCCAGCAGCCCCATCCACACCGGGGAGCTGTTTTTT. Translated, it gives CASSPIHTGELFF. Combining the CDR3 with reference TRBV5-4 and TRBJ2-2 gives the whole variable domain ETGVTQSPTHLIKTRGQQVTLRCSSQSGHNTVSWYQQALGQGPQFIFQYYREEENGRGNFPPRFSGLQFPNYSSELNVNALELDDSALYLCASSPIHTGELFFGEGSRLTVL.